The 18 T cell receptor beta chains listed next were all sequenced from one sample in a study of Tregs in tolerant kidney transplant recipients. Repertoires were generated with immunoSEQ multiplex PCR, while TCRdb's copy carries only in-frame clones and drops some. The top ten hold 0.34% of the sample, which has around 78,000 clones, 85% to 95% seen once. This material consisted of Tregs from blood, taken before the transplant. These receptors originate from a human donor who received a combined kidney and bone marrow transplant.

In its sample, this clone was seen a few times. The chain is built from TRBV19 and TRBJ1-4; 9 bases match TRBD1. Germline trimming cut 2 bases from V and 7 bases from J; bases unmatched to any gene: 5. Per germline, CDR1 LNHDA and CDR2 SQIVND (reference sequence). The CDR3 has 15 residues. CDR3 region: CASSIKGQGSEKLFF. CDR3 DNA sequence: TGTGCCAGTAGTATAAAGGGACAGGGCTCTGAAAAACTGTTTTTT.

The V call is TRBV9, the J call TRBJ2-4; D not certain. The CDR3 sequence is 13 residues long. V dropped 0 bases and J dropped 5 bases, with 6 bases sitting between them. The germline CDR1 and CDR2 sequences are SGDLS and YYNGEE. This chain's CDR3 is CASSVAGQNIQYF. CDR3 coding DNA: TGTGCCAGCAGCGTAGCAGGCCAAAACATTCAGTACTTC.

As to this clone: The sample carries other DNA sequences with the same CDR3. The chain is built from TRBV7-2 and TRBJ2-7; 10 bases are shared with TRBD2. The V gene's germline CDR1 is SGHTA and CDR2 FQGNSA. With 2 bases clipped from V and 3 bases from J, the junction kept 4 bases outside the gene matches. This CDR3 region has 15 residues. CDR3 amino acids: CASSLLAGENYEQYF. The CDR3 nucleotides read TGTGCCAGCAGCTTACTAGCGGGAGAGAACTACGAGCAGTACTTC.

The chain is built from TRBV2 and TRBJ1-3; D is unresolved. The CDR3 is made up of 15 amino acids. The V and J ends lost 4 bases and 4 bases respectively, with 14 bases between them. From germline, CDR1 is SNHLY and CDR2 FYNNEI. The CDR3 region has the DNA TGTGCCAGCAGTGCCTCAAGGCAGGAGGGAAACACCATATATTTT. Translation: CASSASRQEGNTIYF.

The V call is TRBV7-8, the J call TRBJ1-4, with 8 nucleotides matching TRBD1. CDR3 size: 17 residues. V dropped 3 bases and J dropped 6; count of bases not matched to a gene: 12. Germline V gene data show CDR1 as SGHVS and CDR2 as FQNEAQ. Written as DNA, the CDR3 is TGTGCCAGCAGCTTCCTAACCATAGACAGGGGTCATGAAAAACTGTTTTTT. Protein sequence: CASSFLTIDRGHEKLFF.

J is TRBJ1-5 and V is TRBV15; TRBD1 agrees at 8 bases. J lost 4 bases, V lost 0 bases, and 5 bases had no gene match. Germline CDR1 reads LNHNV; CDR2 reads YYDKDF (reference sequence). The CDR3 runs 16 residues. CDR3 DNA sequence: TGTGCCACCAGCAGAGATAACAGGGGGTTTAATCAGCCCCAGCATTTT. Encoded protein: CATSRDNRGFNQPQHF.

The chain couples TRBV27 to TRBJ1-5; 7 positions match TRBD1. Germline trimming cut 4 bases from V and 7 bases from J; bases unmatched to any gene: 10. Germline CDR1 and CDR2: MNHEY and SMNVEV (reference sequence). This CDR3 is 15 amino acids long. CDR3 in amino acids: CASSSNRRGTQPQHF. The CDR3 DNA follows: TGTGCCAGCAGTTCCAACCGCAGGGGGACGCAGCCCCAGCATTTT.

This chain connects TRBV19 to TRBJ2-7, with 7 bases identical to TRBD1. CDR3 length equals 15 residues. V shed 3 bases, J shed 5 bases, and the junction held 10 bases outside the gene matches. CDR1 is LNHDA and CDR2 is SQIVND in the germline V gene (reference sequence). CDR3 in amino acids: CASSIRAGGINEQYF. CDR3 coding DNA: TGTGCCAGTAGTATTCGGGCAGGGGGAATAAACGAGCAGTACTTC.

The CDR3 sequence: CASSAYLTGDSSPLHF. In DNA, the CDR3 is TGCGCCAGCAGCGCCTACTTGACAGGGGACTCTTCACCCCTCCACTTT. The rearrangement uses TRBV5-1 and TRBJ1-6; TRBD1 matches at 8 bases. Germline assignment: CDR1 SGHRS and CDR2 YFSETQ. CDR3 length: 16 amino acids. The ends lost 4 bases at V and 9 bases at J; junction bases unmatched: 12.

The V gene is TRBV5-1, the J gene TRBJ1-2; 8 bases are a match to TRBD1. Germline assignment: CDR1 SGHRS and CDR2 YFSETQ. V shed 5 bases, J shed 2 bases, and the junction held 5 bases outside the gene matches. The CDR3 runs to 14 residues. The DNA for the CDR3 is TGCGCCAGCAGGGAGGGACAGGAGAACTATGGCTACACCTTC. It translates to CASREGQENYGYTF.

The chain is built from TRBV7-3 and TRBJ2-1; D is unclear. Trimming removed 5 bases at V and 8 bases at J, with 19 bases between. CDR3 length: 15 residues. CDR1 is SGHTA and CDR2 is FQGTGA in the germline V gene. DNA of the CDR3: TGTGCCAGCAGCCCTCTCGGGCGGTCCGAGGATGAGCAGTTCTTC. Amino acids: CASSPLGRSEDEQFF.

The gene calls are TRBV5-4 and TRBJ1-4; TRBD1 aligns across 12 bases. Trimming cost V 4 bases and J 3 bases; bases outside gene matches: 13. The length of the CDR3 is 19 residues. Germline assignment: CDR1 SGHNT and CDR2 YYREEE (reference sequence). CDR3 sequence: CASSRAFGTGGSANEKLFF. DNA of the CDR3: TGTGCCAGCAGCCGGGCTTTCGGGACAGGGGGCTCTGCTAATGAAAAACTGTTTTTT.

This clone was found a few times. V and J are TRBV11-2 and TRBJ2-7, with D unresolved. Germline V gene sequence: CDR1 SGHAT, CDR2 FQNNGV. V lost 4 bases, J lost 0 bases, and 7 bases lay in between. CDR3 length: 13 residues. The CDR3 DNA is TGTGCCAGCAGCTCCCTCACCTCCTACGAGCAGTACTTC. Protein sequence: CASSSLTSYEQYF.

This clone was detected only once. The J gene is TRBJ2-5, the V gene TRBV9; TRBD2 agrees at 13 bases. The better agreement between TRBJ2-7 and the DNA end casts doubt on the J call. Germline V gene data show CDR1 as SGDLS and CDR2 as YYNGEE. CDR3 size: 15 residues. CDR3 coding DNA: TGTGCCAGCAGCCTCGGACTAGCGGGAGCCTACGAGCAGTACTTC. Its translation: CASSLGLAGAYEQYF.

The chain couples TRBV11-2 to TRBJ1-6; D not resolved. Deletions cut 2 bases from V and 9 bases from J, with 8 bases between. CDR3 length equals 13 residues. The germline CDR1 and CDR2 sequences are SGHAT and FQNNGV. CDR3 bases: TGTGCCAGCAGCTTAAGTACTGGTTCACCCCTCCACTTT. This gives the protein CASSLSTGSPLHF.

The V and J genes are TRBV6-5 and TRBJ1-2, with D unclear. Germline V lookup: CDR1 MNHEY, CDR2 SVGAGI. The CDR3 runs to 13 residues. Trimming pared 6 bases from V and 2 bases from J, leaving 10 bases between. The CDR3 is CASRLRSNYGYTF. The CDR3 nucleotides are TGTGCCAGCAGGCTCCGGAGCAACTATGGCTACACCTTC.

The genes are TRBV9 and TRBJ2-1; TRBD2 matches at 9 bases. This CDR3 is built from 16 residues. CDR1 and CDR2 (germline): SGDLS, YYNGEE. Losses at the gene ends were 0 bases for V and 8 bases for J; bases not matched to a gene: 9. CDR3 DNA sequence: TGTGCCAGCAGCGTAGCCGCGGGAGGGCCTCAAGATGAGCAGTTCTTC. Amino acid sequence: CASSVAAGGPQDEQFF.

The CDR3 is CASSLVETPDNEQFF. Here the CDR3 DNA reads TGCGCCAGCAGCTTGGTAGAGACTCCTGACAATGAGCAGTTCTTC. The gene calls are TRBV5-1 and TRBJ2-1; no clear D. From germline, CDR1 is SGHRS and CDR2 YFSETQ. V lost 0 bases to trimming and J lost 5 bases, with 12 bases between them. CDR3 length: 15 residues.